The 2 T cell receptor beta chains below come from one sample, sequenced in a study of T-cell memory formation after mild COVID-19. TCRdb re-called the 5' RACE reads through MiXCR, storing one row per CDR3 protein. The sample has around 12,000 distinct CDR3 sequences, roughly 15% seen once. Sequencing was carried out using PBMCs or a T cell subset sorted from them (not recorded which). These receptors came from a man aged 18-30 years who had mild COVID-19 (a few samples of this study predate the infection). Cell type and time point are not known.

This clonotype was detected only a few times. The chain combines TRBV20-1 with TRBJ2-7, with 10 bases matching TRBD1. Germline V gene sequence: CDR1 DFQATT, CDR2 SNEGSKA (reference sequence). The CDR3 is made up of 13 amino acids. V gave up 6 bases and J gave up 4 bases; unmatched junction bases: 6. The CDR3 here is CSATRDRGYEQYV. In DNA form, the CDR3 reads TGCAGTGCCACCCGGGACAGGGGTTACGAGCAGTACGTC.

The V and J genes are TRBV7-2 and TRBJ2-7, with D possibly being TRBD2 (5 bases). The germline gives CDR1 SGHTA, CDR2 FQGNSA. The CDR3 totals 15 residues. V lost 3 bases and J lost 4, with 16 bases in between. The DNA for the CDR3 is TGTGCCAGCAGCTTCTTTGGAGTAGCGTCGTACGAGCAGTACTTC. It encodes CASSFFGVASYEQYF.